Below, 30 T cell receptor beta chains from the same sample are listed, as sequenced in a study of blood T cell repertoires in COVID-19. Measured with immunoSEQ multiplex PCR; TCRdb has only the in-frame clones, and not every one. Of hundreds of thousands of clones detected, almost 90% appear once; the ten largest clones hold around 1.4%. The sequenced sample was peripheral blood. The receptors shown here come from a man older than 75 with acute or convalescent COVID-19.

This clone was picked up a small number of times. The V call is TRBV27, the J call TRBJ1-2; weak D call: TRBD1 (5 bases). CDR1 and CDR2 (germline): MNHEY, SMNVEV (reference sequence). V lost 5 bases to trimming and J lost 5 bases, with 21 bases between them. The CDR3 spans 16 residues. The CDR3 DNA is TGTGCCAGCAGTCCGGGGGGGACTGCTTTTCCTTATGGCTACACCTTC. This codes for CASSPGGTAFPYGYTF.

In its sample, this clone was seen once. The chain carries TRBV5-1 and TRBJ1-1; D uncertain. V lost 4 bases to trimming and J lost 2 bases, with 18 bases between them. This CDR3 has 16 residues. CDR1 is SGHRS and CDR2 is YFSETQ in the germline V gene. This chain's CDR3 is CASSKEPELGNTEAFF. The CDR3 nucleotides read TGCGCCAGCAGCAAGGAGCCCGAATTGGGTAACACTGAAGCTTTCTTT.

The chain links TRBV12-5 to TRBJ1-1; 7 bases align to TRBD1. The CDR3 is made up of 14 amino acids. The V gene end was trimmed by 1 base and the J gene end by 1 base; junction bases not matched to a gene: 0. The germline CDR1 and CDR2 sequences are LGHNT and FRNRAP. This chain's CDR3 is CASGLGDRNTEAFF. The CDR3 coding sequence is TGTGCTAGTGGTTTGGGGGACAGGAACACTGAAGCTTTCTTT.

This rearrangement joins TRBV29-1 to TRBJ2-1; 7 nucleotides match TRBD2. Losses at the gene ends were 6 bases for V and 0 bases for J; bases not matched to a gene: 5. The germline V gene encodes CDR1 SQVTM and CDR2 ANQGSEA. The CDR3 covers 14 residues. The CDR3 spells CSVPGLSSYNEQFF. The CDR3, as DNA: TGCAGCGTACCGGGACTAAGCTCCTACAATGAGCAGTTCTTC.

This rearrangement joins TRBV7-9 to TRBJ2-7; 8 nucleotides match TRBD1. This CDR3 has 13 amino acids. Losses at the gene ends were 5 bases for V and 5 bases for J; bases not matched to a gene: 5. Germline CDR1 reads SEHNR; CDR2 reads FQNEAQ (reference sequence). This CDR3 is CASSPRGRDEQYF. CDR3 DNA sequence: TGTGCCAGCAGCCCCAGGGGGCGCGACGAGCAGTACTTC.

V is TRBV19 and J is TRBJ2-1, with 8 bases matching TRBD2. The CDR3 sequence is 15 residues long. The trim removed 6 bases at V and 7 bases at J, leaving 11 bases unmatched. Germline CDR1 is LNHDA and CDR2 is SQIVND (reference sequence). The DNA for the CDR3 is TGTGCCAGTAGCCCGAACGGGGGGGCTCATAATGAGCAGTTCTTC. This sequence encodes CASSPNGGAHNEQFF.

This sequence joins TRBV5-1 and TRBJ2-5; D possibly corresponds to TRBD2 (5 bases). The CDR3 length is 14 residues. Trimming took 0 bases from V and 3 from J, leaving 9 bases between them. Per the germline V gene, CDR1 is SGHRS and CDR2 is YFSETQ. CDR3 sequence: CASSLGQAEETQYF. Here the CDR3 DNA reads TGCGCCAGCAGCTTGGGACAAGCGGAAGAGACCCAGTACTTC. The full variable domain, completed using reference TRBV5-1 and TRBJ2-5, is KAGVTQTPRYLIKTRGQQVTLSCSPISGHRSVSWYQQTPGQGLQFLFEYFSETQRNKGNFPGRFSGRQFSNSRSEMNVSTLELGDSALYLCASSLGQAEETQYFGPGTRLLVL.

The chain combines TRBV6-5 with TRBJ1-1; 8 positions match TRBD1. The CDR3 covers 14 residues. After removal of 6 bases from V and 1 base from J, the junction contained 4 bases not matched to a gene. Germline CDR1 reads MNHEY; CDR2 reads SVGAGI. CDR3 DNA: TGTGCCAGCAGAAGACAGGGGAAGAACACTGAAGCTTTCTTT. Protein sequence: CASRRQGKNTEAFF.

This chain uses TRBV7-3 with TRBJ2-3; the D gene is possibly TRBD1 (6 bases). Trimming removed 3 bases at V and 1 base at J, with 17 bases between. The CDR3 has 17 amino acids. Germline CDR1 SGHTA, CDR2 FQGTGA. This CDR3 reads CASSLRPGWGRTDTQYF. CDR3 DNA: TGTGCCAGCAGCTTGCGGCCGGGGTGGGGGCGCACAGATACGCAGTATTTT.

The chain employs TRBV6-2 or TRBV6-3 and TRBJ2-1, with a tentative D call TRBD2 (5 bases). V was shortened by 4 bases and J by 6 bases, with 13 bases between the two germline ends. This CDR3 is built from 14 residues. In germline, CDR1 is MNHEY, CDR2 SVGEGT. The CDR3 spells CASSWPSGGNEQFF. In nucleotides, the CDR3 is TGTGCCAGCAGTTGGCCCTCTGGAGGCAATGAGCAGTTCTTC.

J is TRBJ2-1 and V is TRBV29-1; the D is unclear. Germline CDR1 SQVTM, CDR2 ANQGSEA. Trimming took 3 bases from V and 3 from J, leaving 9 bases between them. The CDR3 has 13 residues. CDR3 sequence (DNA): TGCAGCGTTGATAGCTTAAGCTACAATGAGCAGTTCTTC. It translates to CSVDSLSYNEQFF.

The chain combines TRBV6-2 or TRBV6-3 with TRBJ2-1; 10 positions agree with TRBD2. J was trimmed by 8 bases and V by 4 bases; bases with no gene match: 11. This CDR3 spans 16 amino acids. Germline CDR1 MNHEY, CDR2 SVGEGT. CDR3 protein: CASSSPGLARGDEQFF. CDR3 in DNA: TGTGCCAGCAGTTCCCCGGGACTAGCGCGGGGCGATGAGCAGTTCTTC.

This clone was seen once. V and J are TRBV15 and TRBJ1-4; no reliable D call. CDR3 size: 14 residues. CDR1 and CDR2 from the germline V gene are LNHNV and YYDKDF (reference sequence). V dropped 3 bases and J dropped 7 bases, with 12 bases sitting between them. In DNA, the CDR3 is TGTGCCACCAGCAGTCGTGTCGGGGTTGAAAAACTGTTTTTT. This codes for CATSSRVGVEKLFF.

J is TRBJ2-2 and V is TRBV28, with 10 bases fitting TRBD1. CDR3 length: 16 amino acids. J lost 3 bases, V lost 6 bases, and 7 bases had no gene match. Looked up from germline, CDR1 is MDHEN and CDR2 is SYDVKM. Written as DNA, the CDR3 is TGTGCCAGCAGAAGATCCGGGACAGGGGACACCGGGGAGCTGTTTTTT. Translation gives CASRRSGTGDTGELFF. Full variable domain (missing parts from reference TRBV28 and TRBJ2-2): DVKVTQSSRYLVKRTGEKVFLECVQDMDHENMFWYRQDPGLGLRLIYFSYDVKMKEKGDIPEGYSVSREKKERFSLILESASTNQTSMYLCASRRSGTGDTGELFFGEGSRLTVL.

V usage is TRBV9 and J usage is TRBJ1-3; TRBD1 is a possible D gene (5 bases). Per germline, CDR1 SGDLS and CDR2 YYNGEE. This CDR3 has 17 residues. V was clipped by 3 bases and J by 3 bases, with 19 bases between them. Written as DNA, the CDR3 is TGTGCCAGCAGCGCCGGTTCGGGGCTCGGGGGTGGAAACACCATATATTTT. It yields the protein CASSAGSGLGGGNTIYF.

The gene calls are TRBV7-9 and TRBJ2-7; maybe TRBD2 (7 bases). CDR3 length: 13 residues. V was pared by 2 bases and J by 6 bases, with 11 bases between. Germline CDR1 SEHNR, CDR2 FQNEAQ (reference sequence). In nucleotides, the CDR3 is TGTGCCAGCAGCTTAACGGGGGGCCCCGAGCAGTACTTC. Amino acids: CASSLTGGPEQYF.

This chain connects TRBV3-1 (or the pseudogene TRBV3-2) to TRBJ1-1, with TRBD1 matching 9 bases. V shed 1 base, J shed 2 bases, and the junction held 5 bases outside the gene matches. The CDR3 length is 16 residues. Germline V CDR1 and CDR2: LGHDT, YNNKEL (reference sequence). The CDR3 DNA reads TGTGCCAGCAGCCAAGGATGGGACAGGGTAAACACTGAAGCTTTCTTT. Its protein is CASSQGWDRVNTEAFF.

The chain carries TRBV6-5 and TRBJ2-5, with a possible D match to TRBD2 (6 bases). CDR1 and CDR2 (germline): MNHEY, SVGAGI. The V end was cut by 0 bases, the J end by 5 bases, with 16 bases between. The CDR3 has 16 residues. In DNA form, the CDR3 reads TGTGCCAGCAGTTACTCGCTCGGCGGGATTGGGGAGACCCAGTACTTC. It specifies CASSYSLGGIGETQYF.

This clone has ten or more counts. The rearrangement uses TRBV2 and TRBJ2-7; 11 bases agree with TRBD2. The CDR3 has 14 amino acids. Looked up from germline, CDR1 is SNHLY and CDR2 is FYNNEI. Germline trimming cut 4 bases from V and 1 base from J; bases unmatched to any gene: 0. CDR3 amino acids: CASSGLAGSYEQYF. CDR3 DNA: TGTGCCAGCAGTGGACTAGCGGGGTCCTACGAGCAGTACTTC.

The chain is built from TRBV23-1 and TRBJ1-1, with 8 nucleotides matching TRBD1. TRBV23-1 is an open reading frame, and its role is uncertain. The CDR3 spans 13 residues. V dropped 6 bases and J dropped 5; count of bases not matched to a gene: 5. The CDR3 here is CASRRTGGTEAFF. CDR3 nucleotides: TGCGCCAGCAGGAGAACAGGGGGGACTGAAGCTTTCTTT.

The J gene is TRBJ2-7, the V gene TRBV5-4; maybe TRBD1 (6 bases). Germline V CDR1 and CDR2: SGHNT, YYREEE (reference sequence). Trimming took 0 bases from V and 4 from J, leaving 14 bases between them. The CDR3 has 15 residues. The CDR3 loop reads CASSLEPGQTYEQYF. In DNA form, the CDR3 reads TGTGCCAGCAGCTTGGAACCGGGACAAACTTACGAGCAGTACTTC.

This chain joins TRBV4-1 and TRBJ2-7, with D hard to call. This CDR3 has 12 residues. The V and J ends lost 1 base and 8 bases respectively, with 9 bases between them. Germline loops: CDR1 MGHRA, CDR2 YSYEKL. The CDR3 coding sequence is TGCGCCAGCAGCCAAGTGGAGACTCAGCAGTACTTC. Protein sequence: CASSQVETQQYF.

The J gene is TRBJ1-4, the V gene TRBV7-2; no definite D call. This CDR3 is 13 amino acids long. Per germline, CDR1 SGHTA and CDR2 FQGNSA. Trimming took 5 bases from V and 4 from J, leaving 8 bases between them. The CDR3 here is CASSPGGNEKLFF. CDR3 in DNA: TGTGCCAGCAGCCCCGGAGGTAATGAAAAACTGTTTTTT.

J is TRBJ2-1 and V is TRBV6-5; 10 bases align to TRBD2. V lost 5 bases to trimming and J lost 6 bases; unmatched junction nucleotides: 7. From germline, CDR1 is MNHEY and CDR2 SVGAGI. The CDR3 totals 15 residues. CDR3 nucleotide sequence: TGTGCCAGCAGTACATCTAGCGGGAGTTTCAATGAGCAGTTCTTC. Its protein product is CASSTSSGSFNEQFF.

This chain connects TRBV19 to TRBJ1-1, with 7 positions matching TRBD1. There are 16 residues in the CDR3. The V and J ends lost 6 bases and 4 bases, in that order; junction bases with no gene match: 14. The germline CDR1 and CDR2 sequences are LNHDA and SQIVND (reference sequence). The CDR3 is CASRKGTDPKGTEAFF. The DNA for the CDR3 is TGTGCCAGTAGAAAAGGGACAGATCCGAAAGGCACTGAAGCTTTCTTT.

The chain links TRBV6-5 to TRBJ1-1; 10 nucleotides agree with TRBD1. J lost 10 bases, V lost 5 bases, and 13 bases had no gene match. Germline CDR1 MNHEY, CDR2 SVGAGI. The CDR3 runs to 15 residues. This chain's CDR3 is CASSPSTDRGRSAFF. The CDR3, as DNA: TGTGCCAGCAGTCCGTCTACCGACAGGGGGCGATCAGCTTTCTTT.

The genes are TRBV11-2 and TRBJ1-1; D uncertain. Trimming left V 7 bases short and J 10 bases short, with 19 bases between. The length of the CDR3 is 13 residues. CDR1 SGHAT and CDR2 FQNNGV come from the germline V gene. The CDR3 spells CASTLPGFGGAFF. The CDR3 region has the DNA TGTGCCAGCACCCTTCCTGGGTTCGGCGGAGCTTTCTTT.

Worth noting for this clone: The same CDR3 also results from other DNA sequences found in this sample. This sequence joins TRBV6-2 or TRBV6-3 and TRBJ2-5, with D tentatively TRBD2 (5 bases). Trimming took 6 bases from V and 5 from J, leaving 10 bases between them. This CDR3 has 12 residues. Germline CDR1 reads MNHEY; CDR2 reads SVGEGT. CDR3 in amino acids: CASSVGGETQYF. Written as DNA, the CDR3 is TGTGCCAGCAGCGTCGGCGGGGAGACCCAGTACTTC.

In DNA form, the CDR3 reads TGTGCCAGCAGCTTAGGACAAACCTTGAACACTGAAGCTTTCTTT. Translated: CASSLGQTLNTEAFF. V and J are TRBV7-9 and TRBJ1-1, with no clear D. The germline V and J ends were trimmed by 1 base and 0 bases, with 9 bases remaining between them. Germline V gene sequence: CDR1 SEHNR, CDR2 FQNEAQ (reference sequence). CDR3 size: 15 residues.

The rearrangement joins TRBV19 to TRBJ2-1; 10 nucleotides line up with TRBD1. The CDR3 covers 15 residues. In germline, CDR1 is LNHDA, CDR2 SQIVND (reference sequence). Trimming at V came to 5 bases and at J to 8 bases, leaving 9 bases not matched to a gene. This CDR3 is CASSSDRGDGDEQFF. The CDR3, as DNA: TGTGCCAGTAGTTCGGACAGGGGGGATGGCGATGAGCAGTTCTTC.